This entry is about one TCR beta chain. This specimen comes from a study of T cells in narcolepsy. The CDR3 length is 12 residues. The V gene lost 3 bases and the J gene lost 8 bases, with 10 bases spanning the gap. Germline-derived CDR1 and CDR2 are KGHSH and LQKENI. Data came from immunoSEQ multiplex PCR; TCRdb stores just in-frame clones and leaves some out. The data show around 30,000 clones, with approximately 77% seen just once and about 2.3% held by the top ten. The sequencing sample was made of memory (CD45RA-) CD4+ T cells from blood. The clonotype originates from a human donor in good health. The V gene is TRBV18, the J gene TRBJ1-1; possible D gene TRBD1, 5 bases. The CDR3, as DNA: TGTGCCAGCTCACCGGGGGACGGGGAAGCTTTCTTT. Protein product: CASSPGDGEAFF.